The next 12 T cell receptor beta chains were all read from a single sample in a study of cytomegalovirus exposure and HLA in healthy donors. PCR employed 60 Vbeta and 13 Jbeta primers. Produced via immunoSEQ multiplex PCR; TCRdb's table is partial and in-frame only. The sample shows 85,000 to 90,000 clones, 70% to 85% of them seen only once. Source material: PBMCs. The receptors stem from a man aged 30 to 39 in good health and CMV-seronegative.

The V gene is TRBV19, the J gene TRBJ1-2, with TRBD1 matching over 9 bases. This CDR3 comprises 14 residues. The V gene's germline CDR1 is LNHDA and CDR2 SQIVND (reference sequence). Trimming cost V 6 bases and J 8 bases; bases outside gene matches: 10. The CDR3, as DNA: TGTGCCAGTAGCGGTGGACAGGGGCCTCCGGGCTACACCTTC. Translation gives CASSGGQGPPGYTF.

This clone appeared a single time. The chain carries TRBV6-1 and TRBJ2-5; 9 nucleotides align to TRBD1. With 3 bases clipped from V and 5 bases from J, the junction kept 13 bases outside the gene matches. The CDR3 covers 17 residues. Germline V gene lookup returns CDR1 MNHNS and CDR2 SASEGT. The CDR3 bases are TGTGCCAGCAGTGAGCTAGGAAGGACAGGGGAGGAGGAGACCCAGTACTTC. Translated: CASSELGRTGEEETQYF.

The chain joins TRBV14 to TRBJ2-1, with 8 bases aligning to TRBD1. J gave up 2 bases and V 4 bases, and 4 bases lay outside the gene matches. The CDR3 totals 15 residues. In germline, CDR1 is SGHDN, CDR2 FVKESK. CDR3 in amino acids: CASSPRTGPYNEQFF. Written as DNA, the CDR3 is TGTGCCAGCAGCCCTCGGACAGGGCCCTACAATGAGCAGTTCTTC. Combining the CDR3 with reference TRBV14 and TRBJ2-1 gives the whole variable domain EAGVTQFPSHSVIEKGQTVTLRCDPISGHDNLYWYRRVMGKEIKFLLHFVKESKQDESGMPNNRFLAERTGGTYSTLKVQPAELEDSGVYFCASSPRTGPYNEQFFGPGTRLTVL.

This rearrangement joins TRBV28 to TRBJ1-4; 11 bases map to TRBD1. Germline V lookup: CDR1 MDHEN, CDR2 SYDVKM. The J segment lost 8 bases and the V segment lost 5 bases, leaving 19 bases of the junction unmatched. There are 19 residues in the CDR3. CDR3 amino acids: CASSTIIWDRGSPGEKLFF. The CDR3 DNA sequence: TGTGCCAGCAGTACCATTATTTGGGACAGGGGGTCCCCAGGGGAAAAACTGTTTTTT.

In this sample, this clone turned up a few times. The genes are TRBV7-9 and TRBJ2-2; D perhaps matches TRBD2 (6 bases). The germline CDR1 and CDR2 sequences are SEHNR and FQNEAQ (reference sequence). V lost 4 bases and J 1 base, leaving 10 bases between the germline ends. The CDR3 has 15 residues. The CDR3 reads CASSSGLRNTGELFF. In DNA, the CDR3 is TGTGCCAGCAGCTCGGGACTTAGGAACACCGGGGAGCTGTTTTTT.

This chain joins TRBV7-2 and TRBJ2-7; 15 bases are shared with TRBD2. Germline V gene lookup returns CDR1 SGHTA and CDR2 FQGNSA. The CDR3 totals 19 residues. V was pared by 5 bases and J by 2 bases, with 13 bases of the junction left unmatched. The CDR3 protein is CASSRLGRTSGGAPYEQYF. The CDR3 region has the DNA TGTGCCAGCAGCCGACTCGGACGGACTAGCGGGGGGGCCCCCTACGAGCAGTACTTC.

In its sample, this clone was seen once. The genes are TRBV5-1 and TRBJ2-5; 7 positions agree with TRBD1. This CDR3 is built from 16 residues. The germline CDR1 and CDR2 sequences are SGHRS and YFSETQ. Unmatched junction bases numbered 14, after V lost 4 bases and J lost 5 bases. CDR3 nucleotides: TGCGCCAGCAGCAACCACGCTACAGGGGCCCTGGAGACCCAGTACTTC. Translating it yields CASSNHATGALETQYF.

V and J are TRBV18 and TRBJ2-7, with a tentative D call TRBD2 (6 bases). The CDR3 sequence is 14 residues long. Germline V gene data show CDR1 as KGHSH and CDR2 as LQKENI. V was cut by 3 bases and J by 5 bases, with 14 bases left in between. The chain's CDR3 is CASSPQGGINEQYF. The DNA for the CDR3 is TGTGCCAGCTCACCCCAGGGAGGAATCAACGAGCAGTACTTC. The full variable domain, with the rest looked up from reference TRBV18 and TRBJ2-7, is NAGVMQNPRHLVRRRGQEARLRCSPMKGHSHVYWYRQLPEEGLKFMVYLQKENIIDESGMPKERFSAEFPKEGPSILRIQQVVRGDSAAYFCASSPQGGINEQYFGPGTRLTVT.

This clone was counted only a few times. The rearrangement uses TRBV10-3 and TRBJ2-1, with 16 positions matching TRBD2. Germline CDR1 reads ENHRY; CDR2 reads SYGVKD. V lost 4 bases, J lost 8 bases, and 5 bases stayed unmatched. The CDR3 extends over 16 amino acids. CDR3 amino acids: CAISAGLAGGNDEQFF. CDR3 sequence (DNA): TGTGCCATCAGTGCGGGACTAGCGGGGGGGAACGATGAGCAGTTCTTC.

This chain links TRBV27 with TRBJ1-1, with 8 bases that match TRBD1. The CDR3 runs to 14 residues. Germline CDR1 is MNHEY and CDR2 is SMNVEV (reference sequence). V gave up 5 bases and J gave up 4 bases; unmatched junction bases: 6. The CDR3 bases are TGTGCCAGCAGTGCGACAGGGGTGATCACTGAAGCTTTCTTT. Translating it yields CASSATGVITEAFF.

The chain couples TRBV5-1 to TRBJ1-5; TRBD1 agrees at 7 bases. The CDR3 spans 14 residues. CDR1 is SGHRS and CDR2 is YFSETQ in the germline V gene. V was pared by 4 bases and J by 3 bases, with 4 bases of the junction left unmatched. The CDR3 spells CASSPGTANQPQHF. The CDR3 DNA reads TGCGCCAGCAGCCCCGGGACAGCCAATCAGCCCCAGCATTTT.

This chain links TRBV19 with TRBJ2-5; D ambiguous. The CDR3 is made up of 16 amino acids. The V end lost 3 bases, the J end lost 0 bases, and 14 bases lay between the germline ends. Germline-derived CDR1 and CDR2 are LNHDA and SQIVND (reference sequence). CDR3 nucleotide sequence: TGTGCCAGTAGTATCGGGTCGAACTGGCACCAAGAGACCCAGTACTTC. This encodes CASSIGSNWHQETQYF. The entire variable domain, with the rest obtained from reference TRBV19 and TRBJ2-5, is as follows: DGGITQSPKYLFRKEGQNVTLSCEQNLNHDAMYWYRQDPGQGLRLIYYSQIVNDFQKGDIAEGYSVSREKKESFPLTVTSAQKNPTAFYLCASSIGSNWHQETQYFGPGTRLLVL.